This is a list of T cell receptor beta chains from one sample in a study of T cells in Graves' hyperthyroidism and ophthalmopathy. In TCRdb, the multiplex PCR reads were re-called with MiXCR into one record per CDR3 protein. The sample consists of approximately 700,000 distinct CDR3 sequences, about 16% of them appearing once. The specimen sequenced was blood. These TCRs come from a man aged 18 to 30 with Graves' hyperthyroidism. The CDR3 runs from the conserved cysteine through the conserved F or W. The D gene is left open where the match is weak.

v_gene,d_gene,CDR3aa
TRBV6-1,.,CATSLGPTGELFF
TRBV7-2,TRBD2,CASSTQTSGSEQFF
TRBV4-3,TRBD2,CASSQEWGLASHEQYF
TRBV27,.,CASSSAGRYEQYF
TRBV19,TRBD2,CASRIAGNQETQYF
TRBV20-1,TRBD1,CSARDPGQGRSPLHF
TRBV28,.,CAIGRPAMNTEAFF
TRBV10-3,TRBD2,CAISASGRPPLDEQYF
TRBV7-8,.,CASSWPLSGAEDYEQYF
TRBV28,.,CASNGLNQPQHF
TRBV30,.,CAWSGLKETQYF
TRBV7-2,.,CASSLQGLTQETQYF
TRBV7-9,.,CASSFKGFSGNTIYF
TRBV3-1,.,CASSQRRSTDTQYF
TRBV29-1,.,CSVVRDGTYEQYF
TRBV7-9,.,CASSLASRADEQFF
TRBV28,.,CASTPPAASTDTQYF
TRBV6-1,TRBD2,CATSRRGGLGYNEQFF
TRBV7-9,.,CASRPGSGDDEQYF
TRBV7-2,.,CASALARRDTQYF